This T cell receptor (beta chain) was sequenced during a study of identical twins. Broader study findings: Insertion counts were lower in abundant cord blood beta clonotypes, a trend that memory repertoires did not show. There was an excess of low generation probability in the out-of-frame alpha sequences that twins shared.

This CDR3 spans 16 amino acids. After removal of 2 bases from V and 8 bases from J, the junction contained 5 bases not matched to a gene. Germline V gene data show CDR1 as LGHDT and CDR2 as YNNKEL (reference sequence). The authors used template switching to add a universal primer site and gave cDNA unique molecular identifiers. MiXCR, applied by TCRdb to the 5' RACE reads, yields one record per CDR3 protein. The table includes under 900,000 distinct CDR3 sequences, roughly an eighth detected once. The sample holds many counts of this clonotype. The antigen remains unidentified. These sequences were also reported in another study, on yellow fever vaccine responses in identical twins.

The sequenced sample consisted of PBMCs. The TCR sequence derives from a woman aged 18-29 years in good health. V usage is TRBV3-1 and J usage is TRBJ2-1; 14 bases are a match to TRBD2. The CDR3 protein is CASSQRTSGRLDEQFF. The CDR3 DNA sequence: TGTGCCAGCAGCCAACGGACTAGCGGGAGGTTGGATGAGCAGTTCTTC.